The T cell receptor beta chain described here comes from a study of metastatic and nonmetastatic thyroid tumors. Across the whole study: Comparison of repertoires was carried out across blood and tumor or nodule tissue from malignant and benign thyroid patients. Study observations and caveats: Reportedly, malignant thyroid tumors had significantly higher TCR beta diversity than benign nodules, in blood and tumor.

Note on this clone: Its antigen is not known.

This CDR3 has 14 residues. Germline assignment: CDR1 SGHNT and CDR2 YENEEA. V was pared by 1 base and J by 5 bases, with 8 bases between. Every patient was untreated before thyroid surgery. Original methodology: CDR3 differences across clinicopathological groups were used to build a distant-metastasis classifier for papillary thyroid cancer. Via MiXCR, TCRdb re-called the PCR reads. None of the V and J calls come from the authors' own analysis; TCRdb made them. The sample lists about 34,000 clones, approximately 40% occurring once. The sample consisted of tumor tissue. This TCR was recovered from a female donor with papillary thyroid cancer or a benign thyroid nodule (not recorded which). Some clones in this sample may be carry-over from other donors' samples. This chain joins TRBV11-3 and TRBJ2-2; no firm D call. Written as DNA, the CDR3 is TGTGCCAGCAGCTTAGGTCCCAGTACCGGGGAGCTGTTTTTT. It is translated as CASSLGPSTGELFF.